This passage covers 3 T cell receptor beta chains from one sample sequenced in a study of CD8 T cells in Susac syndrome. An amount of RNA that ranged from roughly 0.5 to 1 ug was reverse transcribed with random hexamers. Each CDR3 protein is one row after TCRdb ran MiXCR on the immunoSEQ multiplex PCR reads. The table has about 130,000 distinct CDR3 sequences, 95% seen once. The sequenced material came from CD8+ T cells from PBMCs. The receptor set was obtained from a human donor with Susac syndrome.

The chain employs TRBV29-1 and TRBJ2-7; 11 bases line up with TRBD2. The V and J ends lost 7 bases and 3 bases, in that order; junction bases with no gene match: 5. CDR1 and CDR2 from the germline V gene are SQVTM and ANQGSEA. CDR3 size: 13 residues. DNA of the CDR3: TGCAGCGCTGGGGGGACTAGCGGCTACGAGCAGTACTTC. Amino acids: CSAGGTSGYEQYF.

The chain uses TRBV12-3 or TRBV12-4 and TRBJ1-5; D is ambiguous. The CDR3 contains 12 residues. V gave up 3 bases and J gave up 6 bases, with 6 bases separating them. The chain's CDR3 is CASSFSFQPQHF. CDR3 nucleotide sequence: TGTGCCAGCAGTTTTTCGTTTCAGCCCCAGCATTTT.

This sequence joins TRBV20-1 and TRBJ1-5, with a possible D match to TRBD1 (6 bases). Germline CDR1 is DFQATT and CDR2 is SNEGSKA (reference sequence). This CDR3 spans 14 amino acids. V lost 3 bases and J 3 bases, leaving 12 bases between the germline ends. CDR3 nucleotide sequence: TGCAGTGCTAGTCGGACAGCTGACAATCAGCCCCAGCATTTT. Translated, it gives CSASRTADNQPQHF.